The 27 T cell receptor beta chains below were found in one sample sequenced in a study of a mutant IDH1 vaccine in newly diagnosed glioma. The time point denotes: week 11, during vaccination. Alongside topical imiquimod, each dose of vaccine comprised 300 ug of mutant IDH1 20-mer peptide. Libraries were prepared by immunoSEQ multiplex PCR; TCRdb keeps only in-frame clonotypes and omits some of them. Here the sample spans fewer than 35,000 clones, nearly 90% being singletons. For these receptors, no antigen is known. Specimen: PBMCs, collected from a glioma patient whose treatment included an IDH1 peptide vaccine. These TCRs come from a man aged 18 to 30 with glioma.

V and J are TRBV27 and TRBJ1-6; possibly TRBD1 for D (6 bases). This CDR3 contains 15 residues. Germline CDR1 reads MNHEY; CDR2 reads SMNVEV (reference sequence). The germline V and J ends were trimmed by 2 bases and 7 bases, with 12 bases remaining between them. CDR3 sequence: CASSLDPGANSPLHF. For the CDR3, the DNA is TGTGCCAGCAGTTTAGACCCGGGGGCAAATTCACCCCTCCACTTT.

Notes on this clone: The same CDR3 can be traced to other DNA sequences in this sample. The chain employs TRBV29-1 and TRBJ1-3; D ambiguous. With 4 bases removed from V and 0 bases from J, the gap between germline ends came to 7 bases. Looked up from germline, CDR1 is SQVTM and CDR2 is ANQGSEA. This CDR3 has 13 residues. The CDR3 loop reads CSVVTSSGNTIYF. Here the CDR3 DNA reads TGCAGCGTTGTTACGAGCTCTGGAAACACCATATATTTT.

The gene calls are TRBV9 and TRBJ1-2, with 8 bases matching TRBD1. This CDR3 is 15 amino acids long. The V segment lost 3 bases and the J segment 6 bases; nucleotides outside the gene matches: 10. Germline V lookup: CDR1 SGDLS, CDR2 YYNGEE. CDR3 bases: TGTGCCAGCAGCGCGAACAGGGGGGAGAGGCATGGCTACACCTTC. Translation gives CASSANRGERHGYTF.

This clone came up a few times. The rearrangement uses TRBV7-2 and TRBJ1-5; no reliable D call. With 5 bases removed from V and 2 bases from J, the gap between germline ends came to 10 bases. CDR1 SGHTA and CDR2 FQGNSA come from the germline V gene. CDR3 size: 14 residues. CDR3: CASSPNLGNQPQHF. CDR3 nucleotides: TGTGCCAGCAGCCCTAATTTGGGCAATCAGCCCCAGCATTTT. Drawing the rest from reference TRBV7-2 and TRBJ1-5, the complete variable domain is GAGVSQSPSNKVTEKGKDVELRCDPISGHTALYWYRQSLGQGLEFLIYFQGNSAPDKSGLPSDRFSAERTGGSVSTLTIQRTQQEDSAVYLCASSPNLGNQPQHFGDGTRLSIL.

For the CDR3, the DNA is TGCAGCGTTGTTTCCGACTATGGCTACACCTTC. This codes for CSVVSDYGYTF. V gene TRBV29-1 combines with J gene TRBJ1-2; D not certain. The V end lost 4 bases, the J end lost 3 bases, and 6 bases lay between the germline ends. CDR1 and CDR2 from the germline V gene are SQVTM and ANQGSEA. The CDR3 runs to 11 residues.

This chain links TRBV4-3 with TRBJ2-7; TRBD1 aligns across 7 bases. From germline, CDR1 is LGHNA and CDR2 YSLEER. There are 19 residues in the CDR3. Trimming took 2 bases from V and 1 from J; bases not matched to a gene: 17. CDR3 DNA sequence: TGCGCCAGCAGCCAACTCCCTCAGAGACAGGGAAGAACATCCTACGAGCAGTACTTC. Translating it yields CASSQLPQRQGRTSYEQYF.

V usage is TRBV30 and J usage is TRBJ2-1, with 12 bases that match TRBD2. CDR3 length equals 19 residues. Trimming cost V 0 bases and J 6 bases; bases outside gene matches: 15. The germline gives CDR1 GTSNPN, CDR2 SVGIG (reference sequence). CDR3: CAWSVGALAGGPGGNEQFF. The CDR3 DNA reads TGTGCCTGGAGTGTAGGAGCCCTAGCGGGAGGGCCGGGGGGCAATGAGCAGTTCTTC.

This rearrangement joins TRBV21-1 to TRBJ1-1. TRBV21-1 is a pseudogene locus. The length of the CDR3 is 14 residues. The CDR3 region is CASSKAKGSPEAFF. CDR3 DNA sequence: TGTGCCAGCAGCAAAGCGAAGGGTAGCCCTGAAGCTTTCTTT.

This clone was counted once. Written as DNA, the CDR3 is TGTGCCACCAGCAGTGAACTTAGACGGCAAGAGACCCAGTACTTC. Translating gives CATSSELRRQETQYF. This rearrangement joins TRBV15 to TRBJ2-5; D is uncertain. Germline values: CDR1 LNHNV, CDR2 YYDKDF (reference sequence). Trimming removed 3 bases at V and 2 bases at J, with 13 bases between. The CDR3 loop spans 15 amino acids.

The chain joins TRBV7-2 to TRBJ1-2; D may be TRBD1 (5 bases). V was clipped by 2 bases and J by 2 bases, with 12 bases between them. The length of the CDR3 is 15 residues. Germline values: CDR1 SGHTA, CDR2 FQGNSA. CDR3 region: CASSLSAGTNYGYTF. For the CDR3, the DNA is TGTGCCAGCAGCTTATCCGCAGGGACGAACTATGGCTACACCTTC. Full variable domain (missing parts from reference TRBV7-2 and TRBJ1-2): GAGVSQSPSNKVTEKGKDVELRCDPISGHTALYWYRQSLGQGLEFLIYFQGNSAPDKSGLPSDRFSAERTGGSVSTLTIQRTQQEDSAVYLCASSLSAGTNYGYTFGSGTRLTVV.

The V and J genes are TRBV7-9 and TRBJ1-2; possibly TRBD1 for D (6 bases). The CDR3 is 12 residues long. CDR1 and CDR2 from the germline V gene are SEHNR and FQNEAQ (reference sequence). Trimming cost V 1 base and J 8 bases, with 8 bases left between them. The CDR3 bases are TGTGCCAGCAGCTTAGACAGGGCCGGCTACACCTTC. Translating gives CASSLDRAGYTF.

This chain joins TRBV2 and TRBJ2-3; the D is unclear. The CDR3 totals 14 residues. The V end was cut by 3 bases, the J end by 0 bases, with 7 bases between. CDR1 SNHLY and CDR2 FYNNEI come from the germline V gene. The CDR3 bases are TGTGCCAGCAGTGATCGCCGCAGCACAGATACGCAGTATTTT. Translation gives CASSDRRSTDTQYF.

This rearrangement joins TRBV30 to TRBJ2-7; tentative D call: TRBD1 (5 bases). Germline lookup yields CDR1 GTSNPN and CDR2 SVGIG (reference sequence). This CDR3 is built from 13 residues. V was cut by 0 bases and J by 4 bases, with 10 bases left in between. The DNA for the CDR3 is TGTGCCTGGAGTGTCGACAGACAATACGAGCAGTACTTC. It specifies CAWSVDRQYEQYF.

The gene calls are TRBV6-5 and TRBJ2-7, with 7 bases identical to TRBD2. The J segment lost 0 bases and the V segment lost 4 bases, leaving 6 bases of the junction unmatched. CDR3 length equals 15 residues. Per the germline V gene, CDR1 is MNHEY and CDR2 is SVGAGI. This chain's CDR3 is CASSSLPGGSYEQYF. CDR3 DNA: TGTGCCAGCAGTTCGCTACCGGGGGGCTCCTACGAGCAGTACTTC.

This chain uses TRBV6-6 with TRBJ2-1, with D hard to call. V shed 8 bases and J shed 7 bases, with 6 bases lying between them. The CDR3 loop spans 10 amino acids. CDR1 and CDR2 from the germline V gene are MNHNY and SVGAGI (reference sequence). This CDR3 is CASRHNEQFF. In nucleotides, the CDR3 is TGTGCCAGCCGTCATAATGAGCAGTTCTTC.

V usage is TRBV7-9 and J usage is TRBJ2-3; 7 positions agree with TRBD2. Germline CDR1 reads SEHNR; CDR2 reads FQNEAQ (reference sequence). The CDR3 sequence is 17 residues long. The V segment lost 1 base and the J segment 0 bases; nucleotides outside the gene matches: 7. CDR3 region: CASSLELSGTSTDTQYF. CDR3 sequence (DNA): TGTGCCAGCAGCTTAGAGCTGAGCGGGACTAGCACAGATACGCAGTATTTT.

V and J are TRBV19 and TRBJ2-7; either TRBD1 or TRBD2 may fit D (5 bases each). CDR1 LNHDA and CDR2 SQIVND come from the germline V gene (reference sequence). Trimming took 3 bases from V and 2 from J, leaving 11 bases between them. The CDR3 sequence is 14 residues long. The CDR3 region has the DNA TGTGCCAGTAGTATCCTGGGGGAAACCTACGAGCAGTACTTC. Encoded protein: CASSILGETYEQYF.

This clone occurred a few times. CDR3 nucleotides: TGTGCCAGTAGTATATCGGGGAATCAGCCCCAGCATTTT. Protein: CASSISGNQPQHF. V is TRBV19 and J is TRBJ1-5; D unresolved. The germline CDR1 and CDR2 sequences are LNHDA and SQIVND (reference sequence). The CDR3 is 13 amino acids. The germline V and J ends were trimmed by 2 bases and 4 bases, with 6 bases remaining between them. Based on the CDR3 plus reference TRBV19 and TRBJ1-5, the full variable domain is DGGITQSPKYLFRKEGQNVTLSCEQNLNHDAMYWYRQDPGQGLRLIYYSQIVNDFQKGDIAEGYSVSREKKESFPLTVTSAQKNPTAFYLCASSISGNQPQHFGDGTRLSIL.

The chain is built from TRBV5-6 and TRBJ1-5; D is ambiguous. V shed 2 bases and J shed 3 bases, with 6 bases lying between them. The CDR3 loop spans 13 amino acids. The V gene's germline CDR1 is SGHDT and CDR2 YYEEEE. In nucleotides, the CDR3 is TGTGCCAGCAGCTTACAGAACAATCAGCCCCAGCATTTT. Protein sequence: CASSLQNNQPQHF.

The chain has TRBV7-2 and TRBJ2-5; D is ambiguous. This CDR3 contains 11 residues. The V end lost 5 bases, the J end lost 4 bases, and 5 bases lay between the germline ends. The germline gives CDR1 SGHTA, CDR2 FQGNSA. The CDR3 sequence: CASSPRETQYF. DNA of the CDR3: TGTGCCAGCAGCCCCCGAGAGACCCAGTACTTC.

This clone was seen more than once but under ten times. This chain joins TRBV30 and TRBJ1-5; maybe TRBD1 (5 bases). Germline assignment: CDR1 GTSNPN and CDR2 SVGIG (reference sequence). The CDR3 runs to 15 residues. V was cut by 0 bases and J by 2 bases, with 11 bases left in between. The CDR3 sequence: CAWSVGWGGNQPQHF. CDR3 DNA sequence: TGTGCCTGGAGTGTTGGTTGGGGGGGCAATCAGCCCCAGCATTTT.

The V and J genes are TRBV19 and TRBJ2-6; 9 nucleotides line up with TRBD1. The V segment lost 7 bases and the J segment 0 bases; nucleotides outside the gene matches: 7. CDR3 size: 17 residues. Germline lookup yields CDR1 LNHDA and CDR2 SQIVND (reference sequence). CDR3 DNA: TGTGCCAGTACCGCCGGGACAGGGTTCTCTGGGGCCAACGTCCTGACTTTC. This translates into CASTAGTGFSGANVLTF.

The chain has TRBV9 and TRBJ1-1, with unresolved D. V was trimmed by 4 bases and J by 5 bases, leaving 15 bases between them. The CDR3 covers 14 residues. CDR1 and CDR2 from the germline V gene are SGDLS and YYNGEE. The CDR3 region is CASSPSAVGTEAFF. CDR3 DNA sequence: TGTGCCAGCAGCCCCTCGGCGGTGGGTACTGAAGCTTTCTTT.

The rearrangement joins TRBV5-1 to TRBJ1-2; D is unresolved. The CDR3 covers 15 residues. Germline V gene sequence: CDR1 SGHRS, CDR2 YFSETQ. The V and J ends lost 0 bases and 0 bases respectively, with 9 bases between them. CDR3 sequence: CASSLAPGANYGYTF. The CDR3 region has the DNA TGCGCCAGCAGCTTGGCCCCGGGAGCTAACTATGGCTACACCTTC.

The J gene is TRBJ1-5, the V gene TRBV18; 9 bases map to TRBD1. V trimming: 4 bases; J trimming: 3 bases; junction bases outside the gene matches: 4. The CDR3 has 15 residues. Germline CDR1 reads KGHSH; CDR2 reads LQKENI. For the CDR3, the DNA is TGTGCCAGCTCACTGGGACAGGGCACCAATCAGCCCCAGCATTTT. As protein: CASSLGQGTNQPQHF.

The rearrangement uses TRBV6-5 and TRBJ2-5, with 10 bases aligning to TRBD1. The germline V gene encodes CDR1 MNHEY and CDR2 SVGAGI. The length of the CDR3 is 16 residues. Losses at the gene ends were 4 bases for V and 1 base for J; bases not matched to a gene: 6. DNA for the CDR3: TGTGCCAGCAGTTCTCAGGACAGGGGGATCCAAGAGACCCAGTACTTC. Amino acids: CASSSQDRGIQETQYF.

This clone has only one observation. The chain has TRBV14 and TRBJ2-3, with 11 bases aligning to TRBD2. Germline CDR1 and CDR2: SGHDN and FVKESK. The CDR3 has 17 amino acids. J gave up 8 bases and V 1 base, and 11 bases lay outside the gene matches. The CDR3 region has the DNA TGTGCCAGCAGCCAAGGGAGGCTAGCGGGAGGATTGAGTACGCAGTATTTT. Translating it yields CASSQGRLAGGLSTQYF.